Listed below are T cell receptor beta chains from one sample, sequenced in a study of CD8+CD57+ T cells in acquired aplastic anemia. A single record per CDR3 protein comes from TCRdb applying MiXCR to the reads. The table records around 200,000 distinct CDR3 sequences, 45% to 60% of them present only once. The specimen was sorted CD4+, CD8+, or CD8+CD57+ T cells (not recorded which) from PBMCs. These receptors all come from a human donor with aplastic anemia. CDR3s include the opening cysteine and the closing phenylalanine or tryptophan. A D gene is named only where the DNA matches it firmly. Clone size is stated in some rows and not others, as once, few, many or a class when expanded.

>TRBJ2-3|TRBD1|TRBV20-1|many
TGCAGTGCTAAACACGGACAGGGCACAGATACGCAGTATTTT
CSAKHGQGTDTQYF
>TRBJ2-3|NA|TRBV2|many
TGTGCCAGCAGTGAAAAAGGGTCCATCGGCACAGATACGCAGTATTTT
CASSEKGSIGTDTQYF
>TRBJ2-1|NA|TRBV19|NA
TGTGCCAGTAGTATTCGGGCGGGGCCCTCCTACAATGAGCGGTTCTTC
CASSIRAGPSYNERFF
>TRBJ2-3|NA|TRBV7-2|NA
TGTGCCTGCAGCTTAGCAGGTATCACAGATACGCAGTATTTT
CACSLAGITDTQYF
>TRBJ2-7|NA|TRBV20-1|NA
TGCAGTGCTAGAGGGTCCTCAGTGGGTCAGACCTTC
CSARGSSVGQTF
>TRBJ2-7|TRBD2|TRBV20-1|few
TGCAGTGCCGAGACTAGCGGGAGGTTGACCTACGAGCAGTACTTC
CSAETSGRLTYEQYF
>TRBJ2-3|TRBD2|TRBV7-3|many
TGTGCCAGCAGCCCCCAACTAGCGGGGGGCACAGATACGCAGTATTTT
CASSPQLAGGTDTQYF
>TRBJ2-3|TRBD2|TRBV11-1|NA
TGTGCCAGCAGCGCCCGTCCCGGGACTAGCGGGGGGGCACAGGATACGCAGTATTTT
CASSARPGTSGGAQDTQYF
>TRBJ1-1|NA|TRBV29-1|NA
TGCAGCGTACGGACAGAGAACACTGAAGCTTTCTTT
CSVRTENTEAFF
>TRBJ1-1|NA|TRBV20-1|NA
TGCAGTGCAAAAAGCCTAGGGACTTTT
CSAKSLGTF
>TRBJ1-2|NA|TRBV19|NA
TGTGCCAGTAGTATAGCGAAAGACTCTGGAAACACCTTC
CASSIAKDSGNTF
>TRBJ2-7|TRBD1|TRBV25-1|many
TGTGCCAGCAGTGCGGCAACCGGGACAGGGTCCTACGAGCAGTACTTC
CASSAATGTGSYEQYF
>TRBJ2-7|TRBD2|TRBV14|NA
TGTGCCAGCAGCCAAGAGCGGGGGAGCTACGAGCAGTACTTC
CASSQERGSYEQYF
>TRBJ2-1|NA|TRBV29-1|NA
TGCAGCCACCCCTGGAGAGGTGAGCAGTTCTTC
CSHPWRGEQFF
>TRBJ2-7|NA|TRBV7-2|many
TGTGCCAGCAGCTTAGGGGGCCCCTCCTACGAGCAGTACTTC
CASSLGGPSYEQYF
>TRBJ1-1|NA|TRBV19|many
TGTGCCAGTATCAAGGGGGACAAAAACACTGAAGCTTTCTTT
CASIKGDKNTEAFF
>TRBJ1-3|NA|TRBV3-1|NA
TGTGCCAGCAGCCAACAGGGATCTGGAAACACCATATATTTT
CASSQQGSGNTIYF
>TRBJ1-2|TRBD1|TRBV3-1|NA
TGTGCCAGCAGCCCCGGACAGGGAACCTATGGCTACACCTTC
CASSPGQGTYGYTF
>TRBJ2-3|NA|TRBV7-8|NA
TGTGCCAGCAGCTTAGCGCCGGGCACAGATACGCAGTATTTT
CASSLAPGTDTQYF
>TRBJ2-7|NA|TRBV29-1|NA
TGCAGCGTTGAAACAAGTACCCTTTACGAGCAGTACTTC
CSVETSTLYEQYF
>TRBJ1-4|NA|TRBV6-1|many
TGTGCCAGCAGTGACAGGGCAGGGAATGAAAAACTGTTTTTT
CASSDRAGNEKLFF
>TRBJ1-1|NA|TRBV7-8|NA
TGTGCCAGCAGCTACCTTGGCCCCGGCAACACTGAAGCTTTCTTT
CASSYLGPGNTEAFF
>TRBJ1-1|TRBD1|TRBV5-1|many
TGCGCCAGCAGGATTACAGGGGACACTGAAGCTTTCTTT
CASRITGDTEAFF
>TRBJ2-3|TRBD2|TRBV29-1|NA
TGCAGCGTTGCCGGACTAGCGGGAGGGTTCACAGATACGCAGTATTTT
CSVAGLAGGFTDTQYF
>TRBJ1-2|NA|TRBV15|NA
TGTGCCACCAGCAGAGGAGGGGGTGGCTACACCTTC
CATSRGGGGYTF
>TRBJ1-4|NA|TRBV19|NA
TGTGCCAGTAGTAAAGGCAGGGGCGCAAATGAAAAACTGTTTTTT
CASSKGRGANEKLFF
>TRBJ2-1|TRBD2|TRBV9|NA
TGTGCCAGCAGCACTGGGGGGGGTCTGGGAAATGAGCAGTTCTTC
CASSTGGGLGNEQFF